One T cell receptor beta chain is described in this entry. At least ten counts were recorded for this clonotype. This receptor's antigen is unknown. No much larger clone exists at a distance of one base, and base qualities are not known. This was a case-control study nested in a cohort of healthcare workers in London, UK, who had nasopharyngeal swab PCR tests and blood samples taken every week. Healthcare workers were recruited between 23 and 31 March 2020, during the week of the UK lockdown, and were followed weekly for up to roughly 15 weeks. This record belongs to a study of early T cells in non-severe SARS-CoV-2 infection (dated by TCRdb to the early 2020s). As for the study more broadly: Because TCR sequencing was done on bulk RNA from unsorted whole blood, the alpha and beta chains could not be paired. Summary of the overall study and its limitations: Matching against VDJdb was skewed toward anti-spike CD8 responses, likely underestimated virus-specific expansions, and missed private and CD4 specificities.

CDR1 and CDR2 were assigned from the germline V gene as MNHEY and SVGEGT. Between the V and J ends, shortened by 5 bases and 9 bases respectively, the junction contains 14 bases. From the cysteine up to the phenylalanine, the CDR3 has a length of 13 residues. Only the CDR3 part of the read is kept: 39 bases, read in frame from the first base. Libraries were constructed by 5' RACE. The reads were generated on a NextSeq 500. To correct for sequencing error and PCR bias, the TCR library protocol tagged individual cDNA molecules with unique molecular identifiers. Both TCR alpha and beta chains were sequenced, and tight co-correlation was observed between alpha and beta sequence abundances in each sample. The original methods were these. Decombinator V4 was used to perform V gene, J gene and CDR3 annotation of TCR sequences. Expanded TCRs were defined as changing significantly between any two time points under a Poisson model with p below 0.0001. TCR abundances were normalised to the total number of TCRs sequenced per sample and expressed as counts per million. TRAV1-2 paired with TRAJ12, TRAJ20 or TRAJ33 defined MAIT TCRs, while TRAV10 paired with TRAJ18 defined iNKT TCRs. A search of VDJdb, accessed on 1 November 2021, was run for TCRs annotated to CMV, EBV and SARS-CoV-2, with TCRs annotated for multiple antigens excluded. In TCRdb, the public reads were trimmed at Q25 with fastp and aligned with MiXCR, with productive beta chains retained. Rows with one shared CDR3 protein collapse into an entry with the most common genes and DNA. The V and J calls were determined by TCRdb, not by the authors. This sample lists tens of thousands of distinct CDR3 sequences; roughly 4% were detected once. The top ten clonotypes cover approximately 6.3% of the sample.

The V gene is TRBV6-2 or TRBV6-3 and the J gene is TRBJ2-1; TRBD2 is a weak D gene call, 5 bases matching. The sequencing sample was made of whole blood. The sequence derives from an adult who was a healthcare worker with PCR-confirmed SARS-CoV-2 infection or an uninfected control (not recorded which). The DNA reads as follows: TGTGCCAGCAGTCTCCTCAGAGAGGGTGAGCAGTTCTTC. Protein translation: CASSLLREGEQFF.